A single sample gave rise to the 18 T cell receptor beta chains below, sequenced in a study of CD8+ T cells in alopecia areata. The treatment was: oral pan-JAK inhibitor, 5-10 mg twice daily. RNA extraction and reverse transcription yielded cDNA as sequencing template. TCRdb keeps only in-frame clones here, not all; method: immunoSEQ multiplex PCR. The sample has more than 200,000 clones, approximately 65% seen once. Sequences were derived from CD4+ T cells sorted from blood, sampled between weeks 43 and 45, from a patient treated with tofacitinib. The receptors come from a human donor with alopecia areata.

The rearrangement joins TRBV28 to TRBJ2-7; TRBD1 agrees at 7 bases. The J segment lost 3 bases and the V segment lost 7 bases, leaving 9 bases of the junction unmatched. The germline CDR1 and CDR2 sequences are MDHEN and SYDVKM. There are 14 residues in the CDR3. The CDR3 loop reads CASTLTGDLYEQYF. CDR3 DNA: TGTGCCAGCACTCTAACAGGGGATCTCTACGAGCAGTACTTC.

The V gene is TRBV7-2, the J gene TRBJ1-1; 9 bases map to TRBD1. Looked up from germline, CDR1 is SGHTA and CDR2 is FQGNSA. This CDR3 region has 18 residues. V gave up 5 bases and J gave up 5 bases; unmatched junction bases: 18. CDR3 protein: CASSKSRTGVTKRTEAFF. Written as DNA, the CDR3 is TGTGCCAGCAGCAAAAGTCGGACAGGGGTAACAAAGAGAACTGAAGCTTTCTTT.

V and J are TRBV5-1 and TRBJ2-7; perhaps TRBD1 as D (6 bases). V was pared by 4 bases and J by 0 bases, with 17 bases between. CDR3 length equals 16 residues. The germline CDR1 and CDR2 sequences are SGHRS and YFSETQ. CDR3 bases: TGCGCCAGCAGCCGGACAGCCGGGACAAGCTCCTACGAGCAGTACTTC. This codes for CASSRTAGTSSYEQYF.

V and J are TRBV4-1 and TRBJ1-2, with D unresolved. The V gene's germline CDR1 is MGHRA and CDR2 YSYEKL. The V and J ends lost 0 bases and 3 bases respectively, with 5 bases between them. The CDR3 length is 13 residues. DNA for the CDR3: TGCGCCAGCAGCCAAGATACTTACTATGGCTACACCTTC. Translating gives CASSQDTYYGYTF.

V and J are TRBV2 and TRBJ2-3; D ambiguous. The V gene lost 4 bases and the J gene lost 7 bases, with 12 bases spanning the gap. The CDR3 length is 13 residues. Per germline, CDR1 SNHLY and CDR2 FYNNEI. CDR3 bases: TGTGCCAGCAGTGGCTGGCCCGGAAATACGCAGTATTTT. Residues: CASSGWPGNTQYF.

The sample holds a few counts of this clone. J is TRBJ2-7 and V is TRBV29-1; D not certain. This CDR3 spans 12 amino acids. V was cut by 7 bases and J by 5 bases, with 15 bases left in between. The germline V gene has CDR1 SQVTM and CDR2 ANQGSEA. The CDR3 loop is CSAALAYDEQYF. In nucleotides, the CDR3 is TGCAGCGCCGCTCTGGCGTACGACGAGCAGTACTTC.

V gene TRBV6-5 combines with J gene TRBJ1-2; 7 bases are shared with TRBD1. CDR3 length: 13 amino acids. Germline CDR1 reads MNHEY; CDR2 reads SVGAGI. With V trimmed by 5 bases and J by 2 bases, 2 bases remained unmatched. The CDR3, as DNA: TGTGCCAGCAGTAAGACAGGGAACTATGGCTACACCTTC. Its protein product is CASSKTGNYGYTF.

The V and J genes are TRBV30 and TRBJ1-2; 10 bases are a match to TRBD1. The CDR3 sequence is 14 residues long. The germline gives CDR1 GTSNPN, CDR2 SVGIG (reference sequence). V trimming: 2 bases; J trimming: 4 bases; junction bases outside the gene matches: 4. The CDR3 protein is CAWSTGQGSYGYTF. In DNA form, the CDR3 reads TGTGCCTGGAGTACGGGACAGGGGAGCTATGGCTACACCTTC.

The table lists this clone with many counts. Other DNA sequences in this sample translate to the same CDR3. The chain has TRBV30 and TRBJ2-5; maybe TRBD2 (6 bases). Looked up from germline, CDR1 is GTSNPN and CDR2 is SVGIG (reference sequence). The CDR3 is made up of 13 amino acids. The V and J ends lost 2 bases and 3 bases respectively, with 10 bases between them. The CDR3 loop is CAWSSGGKETQYF. CDR3 DNA sequence: TGTGCCTGGAGTTCCGGAGGGAAAGAGACCCAGTACTTC.

The J gene is TRBJ2-7, the V gene TRBV5-1, with a possible D match to TRBD2 (5 bases). The CDR3 runs 14 residues. The ends were cut back, 4 bases at V and 5 bases at J, with 16 bases in the middle. The germline V gene has CDR1 SGHRS and CDR2 YFSETQ. CDR3 sequence (DNA): TGCGCCAGCAGCCTCAGACGGGGTCGGAACGAGCAGTACTTC. Amino acid sequence: CASSLRRGRNEQYF.

The J gene is TRBJ2-1, the V gene TRBV27, with D possibly matching TRBD1 (7 bases). V shed 5 bases and J shed 2 bases, with 16 bases lying between them. There are 16 residues in the CDR3. CDR1 MNHEY and CDR2 SMNVEV come from the germline V gene (reference sequence). The CDR3 nucleotides are TGTGCCAGCAGTCCTCAGGGGGGTTTGGCCTACAATGAGCAGTTCTTC. Translating it yields CASSPQGGLAYNEQFF.

The J gene is TRBJ1-2, the V gene TRBV5-1, with 8 positions matching TRBD1. This CDR3 contains 14 residues. The V gene's germline CDR1 is SGHRS and CDR2 YFSETQ. Trimming removed 4 bases from V and 8 bases from J; junction bases left unmatched: 10. The CDR3 coding sequence is TGCGCCAGCAGCCAGGAGGACAGGGCGACGGGCTACACCTTC. Translating it yields CASSQEDRATGYTF.

This sequence joins TRBV11-2 and TRBJ2-1; D not resolved. V was shortened by 0 bases and J by 2 bases, with 11 bases between the two germline ends. This CDR3 comprises 16 residues. The germline CDR1 and CDR2 sequences are SGHAT and FQNNGV. The CDR3 here is CASSLDGYRAYNEQFF. In DNA form, the CDR3 reads TGTGCCAGCAGCTTAGATGGCTATCGAGCCTACAATGAGCAGTTCTTC.

This chain uses TRBV11-2 with TRBJ2-5, with TRBD2 identical over 13 bases. The DNA end is a closer match to TRBJ2-7, so the J assignment may be wrong. Germline V gene data show CDR1 as SGHAT and CDR2 as FQNNGV. The CDR3 runs to 16 residues. The CDR3 loop is CASSPGLAGAAYEQYF. The CDR3 DNA is TGTGCCAGCAGCCCAGGACTAGCGGGGGCCGCCTACGAGCAGTACTTC.

This chain links TRBV11-2 with TRBJ2-5; weak D call: TRBD2 (5 bases). Germline V CDR1 and CDR2: SGHAT, FQNNGV. V lost 3 bases, J lost 1 base, and 15 bases lay in between. The CDR3 has 16 residues. CDR3 sequence: CASSFIGRELQETQYF. The CDR3 DNA follows: TGTGCCAGCAGCTTTATCGGCCGGGAACTCCAAGAGACCCAGTACTTC.

J is TRBJ1-3 and V is TRBV2; possible D gene TRBD1, 5 bases. Germline CDR1 reads SNHLY; CDR2 reads FYNNEI. This CDR3 has 15 residues. The V and J ends lost 8 bases and 0 bases respectively, with 14 bases between them. Here the CDR3 DNA reads TGTGCCAGCCGGTTTTCAGGGAGCTCTGGAAACACCATATATTTT. It encodes CASRFSGSSGNTIYF.

The V gene is TRBV7-9, the J gene TRBJ2-7; 7 bases align to TRBD2. CDR1 is SEHNR and CDR2 is FQNEAQ in the germline V gene (reference sequence). V was pared by 9 bases and J by 2 bases, with 13 bases of the junction left unmatched. This CDR3 region has 15 residues. CDR3: CARLTTPRGAYEQYF. The DNA of the CDR3 is TGTGCCAGACTTACTACCCCACGGGGGGCCTACGAGCAGTACTTC.

This chain connects TRBV29-1 to TRBJ1-1; 7 nucleotides align to TRBD1. The CDR3 totals 13 residues. The V segment lost 3 bases and the J segment 5 bases; nucleotides outside the gene matches: 6. Germline assignment: CDR1 SQVTM and CDR2 ANQGSEA. The CDR3 region has the DNA TGCAGCGTTGATTCCCAGGGGGGGACTGAAGCTTTCTTT. Its protein product is CSVDSQGGTEAFF.